The 13 T cell receptor beta chains listed next were all sequenced from one sample in a study of response to subunit inactivated influenza vaccine. MiXCR was run by TCRdb on the RT-PCR reads, yielding one entry per CDR3 protein. This table holds about 570,000 distinct CDR3 sequences, 11% found once. The sample was also linked to a second study, of T cells expressing NK-cell markers. Per that study: The authors generated TCR beta cDNA through 5'RACE template switching with UMIs.

The sample in question was PBMCs from blood, obtained on the day of vaccination. The receptors originated from a man aged 50-60 years who received an inactivated influenza vaccine.

This clonotype has a handful of counts. The V call is TRBV12-3 or TRBV12-4, the J call TRBJ2-7, with D uncertain. The CDR3 is made up of 12 amino acids. The ends were cut back, 3 bases at V and 9 bases at J, with 12 bases in the middle. CDR3 sequence reads: CASSFKARRQYF. In DNA form, the CDR3 reads TGTGCCAGCAGTTTTAAAGCCCGCAGGCAGTACTTC.

The chain employs TRBV5-5 and TRBJ1-2; D is unclear. Trimming took off 4 bases at V and 6 bases at J, with 10 bases between the two ends. Germline CDR1 and CDR2: SGHKS and YYEKEE (reference sequence). CDR3 length: 12 residues. In DNA form, the CDR3 reads TGTGCCAGCAGCAGGGTTTCGAATGGCTACACCTTC. Translating gives CASSRVSNGYTF.

This clonotype showed up just a few times. The CDR3 here is CASRDKGGFSYNEQFF. The CDR3 DNA follows: TGCGCCAGCAGGGATAAAGGGGGATTCTCCTACAATGAGCAGTTCTTC. This rearrangement joins TRBV5-1 to TRBJ2-1; tentatively, D is TRBD1 (6 bases). V was cut by 5 bases and J by 0 bases, with 15 bases left in between. Looked up from germline, CDR1 is SGHRS and CDR2 is YFSETQ. The CDR3 runs to 16 residues. The whole variable domain, filled in from reference TRBV5-1 and TRBJ2-1, reads KAGVTQTPRYLIKTRGQQVTLSCSPISGHRSVSWYQQTPGQGLQFLFEYFSETQRNKGNFPGRFSGRQFSNSRSEMNVSTLELGDSALYLCASRDKGGFSYNEQFFGPGTRLTVL.

This chain uses TRBV30 with TRBJ2-3; 15 bases align to TRBD2. This CDR3 is built from 16 residues. After removal of 2 bases from V and 5 bases from J, the junction contained 5 bases not matched to a gene. The germline V gene encodes CDR1 GTSNPN and CDR2 SVGIG (reference sequence). The CDR3 nucleotides read TGTGCCTGGAGTCGGGGACTAGCGGGGGGTGGAGATACGCAGTATTTT. It is translated as CAWSRGLAGGGDTQYF.

There are many counts of this clonotype. The chain combines TRBV7-6 with TRBJ2-2; D is perhaps TRBD2 (5 bases). This CDR3 is 16 amino acids long. Per germline, CDR1 SGHVS and CDR2 FNYEAQ. Trimming cost V 5 bases and J 1 base, with 14 bases left between them. The CDR3 region has the DNA TGTGCCAGCAGCCCCGAAGGACGGGGGAACACCGGGGAGCTGTTTTTT. Amino acid sequence: CASSPEGRGNTGELFF.

This clonotype has only a few counts. J is TRBJ1-6 and V is TRBV27; D remains unclear. This CDR3 comprises 13 residues. The V end lost 3 bases, the J end lost 13 bases, and 13 bases lay between the germline ends. From germline, CDR1 is MNHEY and CDR2 SMNVEV (reference sequence). CDR3 nucleotides: TGTGCCAGCAGTTTGGGAAGACATCGGCCCCTCCACTTT. Translating it yields CASSLGRHRPLHF.

The rearrangement joins TRBV28 to TRBJ2-5, with a possible D match to TRBD1 (6 bases). V lost 3 bases to trimming and J lost 3 bases, with 8 bases between them. The germline V gene encodes CDR1 MDHEN and CDR2 SYDVKM. There are 13 residues in the CDR3. In nucleotides, the CDR3 is TGTGCCAGCAGTTTCAACAGGGAAGAGACCCAGTACTTC. Translation gives CASSFNREETQYF.

This clonotype was seen more than once but under ten times. The chain combines TRBV7-8 with TRBJ2-3, with no clear D. The CDR3 sequence is 15 residues long. CDR1 and CDR2 (germline): SGHVS, FQNEAQ. V was pared by 2 bases and J by 1 base, with 10 bases between. This CDR3 is CASSLQLVGTDTQYF. DNA of the CDR3: TGTGCCAGCAGCTTACAGCTAGTCGGCACAGATACGCAGTATTTT.

A few counts support this clonotype. CDR3 loop: CATSDPLAAEQYF. The CDR3 region has the DNA TGTGCCACCAGTGATCCCCTAGCGGCCGAGCAGTACTTC. J is TRBJ2-7 and V is TRBV24-1, with 7 bases fitting TRBD2. The CDR3 extends over 13 amino acids. From germline, CDR1 is KGHDR and CDR2 SFDVKD. After removal of 3 bases from V and 6 bases from J, the junction contained 4 bases not matched to a gene.

The chain couples TRBV28 to TRBJ2-5, with 7 bases matching TRBD1. V lost 6 bases and J lost 2; bases outside the gene matches: 6. The CDR3 runs 14 residues. The germline gives CDR1 MDHEN, CDR2 SYDVKM. CDR3: CASSPDRVQETQYF. DNA for the CDR3: TGTGCCAGCAGCCCAGACAGGGTTCAAGAGACCCAGTACTTC.

The chain recombines TRBV7-2 with TRBJ2-7, with TRBD1 matching over 9 bases. The germline V gene encodes CDR1 SGHTA and CDR2 FQGNSA. J lost 3 bases, V lost 5 bases, and 8 bases had no gene match. This CDR3 comprises 15 residues. CDR3 sequence reads: CASSADRGNHYEQYF. As DNA, the CDR3 is TGTGCCAGCAGCGCCGACAGGGGGAACCACTACGAGCAGTACTTC. Filled out from reference TRBV7-2 and TRBJ2-7, the complete variable domain reads GAGVSQSPSNKVTEKGKDVELRCDPISGHTALYWYRQSLGQGLEFLIYFQGNSAPDKSGLPSDRFSAERTGGSVSTLTIQRTQQEDSAVYLCASSADRGNHYEQYFGPGTRLTVT.

V is TRBV7-9 and J is TRBJ2-5, with TRBD2 matching 8 bases. V shed 4 bases and J 5 bases; nucleotides not matched to a gene: 6. This CDR3 has 14 residues. Germline V gene sequence: CDR1 SEHNR, CDR2 FQNEAQ (reference sequence). The CDR3 protein is CASSSFSGEETQYF. The CDR3 DNA sequence: TGTGCCAGCAGCTCGTTTAGCGGGGAGGAGACCCAGTACTTC.

V is TRBV19 and J is TRBJ2-1; 7 bases line up with TRBD1. V lost 8 bases and J lost 5; bases outside the gene matches: 9. Germline V gene sequence: CDR1 LNHDA, CDR2 SQIVND (reference sequence). The CDR3 totals 14 residues. CDR3 bases: TGTGCCAGTCGAAACAGGGGTGGGAACAATGAGCAGTTCTTC. Translation gives CASRNRGGNNEQFF.